These 3 T cell receptor beta chains originate from one sample sequenced in a study of cytomegalovirus exposure and HLA in healthy donors. The PCR was carried out with 60 Vbeta primers and 13 Jbeta primers. Produced via immunoSEQ multiplex PCR; TCRdb's table is partial and in-frame only. The sample holds about 100,000 clones, 70% to 85% seen once. Sequencing was done on a sample of PBMCs. The origin of the receptors is a woman under 30 in good health and CMV-seronegative.

This clone was found once. The gene calls are TRBV6-5 and TRBJ2-1; a possible D gene is TRBD1 (6 bases). Germline loops: CDR1 MNHEY, CDR2 SVGAGI. Between the trimmed V and J ends, which lost 0 bases and 5 bases, there was a span of 14 bases. This CDR3 has 16 residues. CDR3 sequence: CASSYSTGTPNNEQFF. In DNA form, the CDR3 reads TGTGCCAGCAGTTACTCGACTGGGACACCAAACAATGAGCAGTTCTTC.

This chain links TRBV5-1 with TRBJ2-7, with D unresolved. Germline CDR1 and CDR2: SGHRS and YFSETQ. The length of the CDR3 is 15 residues. Deletions cut 4 bases from V and 0 bases from J, with 14 bases between. CDR3 protein: CASSPALGNSYEQYF. In DNA, the CDR3 is TGCGCCAGCAGCCCGGCTTTGGGCAACTCCTACGAGCAGTACTTC. The variable domain in full, with the rest retrieved from reference TRBV5-1 and TRBJ2-7, is KAGVTQTPRYLIKTRGQQVTLSCSPISGHRSVSWYQQTPGQGLQFLFEYFSETQRNKGNFPGRFSGRQFSNSRSEMNVSTLELGDSALYLCASSPALGNSYEQYFGPGTRLTVT.

The V and J genes are TRBV6-4 and TRBJ1-6; D is undetermined. From germline, CDR1 is MRHNA and CDR2 SNTAGT. The V end was cut by 5 bases, the J end by 14 bases, with 16 bases between. There are 13 residues in the CDR3. The chain's CDR3 is CASSPRVTGTLHF. The CDR3 DNA reads as TGTGCCAGCAGTCCCCGGGTGACGGGGACCCTCCACTTT.